These 26 T cell receptor beta chains originate from one sample sequenced in a study of glioma-infiltrating T cells (TCRdb year 2016). For sequencing, an Illumina MiSeq was employed. The iRepertoire nested amplicon-rescue multiplex PCR (arm-PCR) platform was used to amplify TCR alpha and beta CDR3 regions from RNA. TCRdb passed the public sequencing reads through fastp at Q25 and MiXCR, retaining productive beta sequences. Each record represents a unique CDR3 protein, reported with the most common genes and DNA among its rows. The sample contains fewer than 3,500 distinct CDR3 sequences, 65% to 90% of them found a single time. Clones ranked in the top ten supply 30% to 40% of the sample. Material: glioma tissue, nonneoplastic brain tissue, or PBMCs (not recorded which). These receptor sequences come from a human donor with low-grade glioma or glioblastoma, undergoing nonglioma brain surgery, or in good health (not recorded which).

In regard to this clonotype: This beta chain appears as a stray read in a library generated for alpha chains; its size is not informative. The chain joins TRBV6-9 to TRBJ2-1; D is perhaps TRBD1 (6 bases). The CDR3 runs 14 residues. From germline, CDR1 is MNHGY and CDR2 SVAAGI. The V gene lost 4 bases and the J gene lost 2 bases, with 9 bases spanning the gap. CDR3 sequence reads: CASSLGGTYNEQFF. Here the CDR3 DNA reads TGTGCCAGCAGTTTAGGGGGTACCTACAATGAGCAGTTCTTC.

Details on this clonotype: This beta chain is a stray read from a library made for alpha chains; its abundance is not meaningful. The V gene is TRBV7-6, the J gene TRBJ2-1, with 11 bases matching TRBD2. The CDR3 has 18 residues. V shed 2 bases, J shed 7 bases, and the junction held 13 bases outside the gene matches. Germline CDR1 is SGHVS and CDR2 is FNYEAQ. The CDR3, as DNA: TGTGCCAGCAGCTTACTGGTGGTCAGTAGCGGGGGGGCGAATGAGCAGTTCTTC. Translation gives CASSLLVVSSGGANEQFF.

Turning to this clonotype: This beta chain lies outside the target of a library built for alpha chains; its clone size means little. The V and J genes are TRBV7-9 and TRBJ1-2, with D perhaps TRBD1 (6 bases). Germline V gene data show CDR1 as SEHNR and CDR2 as FQNEAQ (reference sequence). V gave up 10 bases and J gave up 0 bases, with 12 bases separating them. The CDR3 totals 13 residues. In DNA form, the CDR3 reads TGTGCCATCAGACAGGCTGCTAACTATGGCTACACCTTC. Protein sequence: CAIRQAANYGYTF. Full variable domain (missing parts from reference TRBV7-9 and TRBJ1-2): DTGVSQNPRHKITKRGQNVTFRCDPISEHNRLYWYRQTLGQGPEFLTYFQNEAQLEKSRLLSDRFSAERPKGSFSTLEIQRTEQGDSAMYLCAIRQAANYGYTFGSGTRLTVV.

Note on this clonotype: A library prepared for alpha chains yielded this beta chain as an off-target read; its size is of little meaning. This chain joins TRBV11-2 and TRBJ2-4; 8 bases line up with TRBD1. The CDR3 runs to 16 residues. The germline V gene encodes CDR1 SGHAT and CDR2 FQNNGV. V gave up 4 bases and J gave up 5 bases; unmatched junction bases: 10. The CDR3 nucleotides read TGTGCCAGCAGCTCACACAGGGGGGCCCTGGAAAACATTCAGTACTTC. It specifies CASSSHRGALENIQYF.

Note on this clonotype: For a library built for alpha chains, this beta chain is a stray read; little rests on its size. V is TRBV4-1 and J is TRBJ1-1; D gene ambiguous. The CDR3 length is 13 residues. Trimming took 2 bases from V and 4 from J, leaving 8 bases between them. The germline CDR1 and CDR2 sequences are MGHRA and YSYEKL. CDR3 in DNA: TGCGCCAGCAGCCAACAGGTGAGCACTGAAGCTTTCTTT. Protein sequence: CASSQQVSTEAFF.

Regarding this clonotype: This beta chain is a stray sequence in a library constructed for alpha chains; its clone size is not meaningful. The chain couples TRBV4-2 to TRBJ2-1; D is unresolved. This CDR3 spans 13 amino acids. V lost 4 bases and J 5 bases, leaving 9 bases between the germline ends. Looked up from germline, CDR1 is LGHNA and CDR2 is YNFKEQ. The CDR3 DNA follows: TGTGCCAGCAGCCGAGAATCTAACAATGAGCAGTTCTTC. Its protein product is CASSRESNNEQFF.

For this clonotype: The junction does not match germline at one end; this may be a read error. Because the library targeted alpha chains, this beta chain is an off-target read whose size means little. The V gene is TRBV6-5, the J gene TRBJ2-1; 11 bases match TRBD1. Germline CDR1 MNHEY, CDR2 SVGAGI. CDR3 length: 15 residues. The CDR3 DNA reads as TGCGCCAGCAGTGACCGGACAGGGGGCAGGGATGAGCAGTTCTTC. It codes for CASSDRTGGRDEQFF.

Regarding this clonotype: This beta chain represents an off-target read in a library built for alpha chains; its size is of limited meaning. The V gene is TRBV6-2 or TRBV6-3, the J gene TRBJ1-1, with no clear D. The length of the CDR3 is 13 residues. Trimming cost V 0 bases and J 3 bases, with 5 bases left between them. The germline V gene encodes CDR1 MNHEY and CDR2 SVGEGT. The CDR3 DNA reads TGTGCCAGCAGTTACTCGTTTTACACTGAAGCTTTCTTT. It encodes CASSYSFYTEAFF.

Worth noting for this clonotype: Within a library made for alpha chains, this beta chain is off target, and its count is uninformative. The chain combines TRBV20-1 with TRBJ1-1, with a tentative D call TRBD1 (5 bases). Trimming removed 3 bases at V and 5 bases at J, with 13 bases between. The germline V gene has CDR1 DFQATT and CDR2 SNEGSKA (reference sequence). This CDR3 has 13 residues. CDR3 region: CSASSPGGTEAFF. The CDR3 region has the DNA TGCAGTGCTAGCTCCCCCGGGGGGACTGAAGCTTTCTTT.

As to this clonotype: Because this beta chain is a stray read in a library intended to capture alpha chains, its abundance should not be given much weight. CDR3 sequence (DNA): TGTGCCAGCAGCTTTGTAGCAGCAGCCCAGTACTTC. Protein: CASSFVAAAQYF. The chain couples TRBV7-8 to TRBJ2-5; D gene ambiguous. CDR3 length: 12 residues. Trimming removed 3 bases at V and 9 bases at J, with 11 bases between. In germline, CDR1 is SGHVS, CDR2 FQNEAQ.

On this clonotype: This beta chain is off target for a library built for alpha chains, so its abundance means little. The chain carries TRBV7-3 and TRBJ2-1, with D perhaps matching TRBD1 (6 bases). The CDR3 contains 16 residues. CDR1 and CDR2 from the germline V gene are SGHTA and FQGTGA. V was cut by 5 bases and J by 8 bases, with 22 bases left in between. The CDR3 DNA is TGTGCCAGCAGCCCTTATGCAGGGGCCACCGGGGATGAGCAGTTCTTC. Translating it yields CASSPYAGATGDEQFF.

This clonotype was picked up a small number of times. Because this beta chain is a stray read in a library intended to capture alpha chains, its abundance should not be given much weight. The chain joins TRBV6-1 to TRBJ2-1; D is undetermined. Trimming took off 8 bases at V and 9 bases at J, with 5 bases between the two ends. The CDR3 runs to 9 residues. In germline, CDR1 is MNHNS, CDR2 SASEGT. CDR3 region: CASGSEQFF. Here the CDR3 DNA reads TGTGCCAGCGGGTCTGAGCAGTTCTTC.

About this clonotype itself: In a library made to pick up alpha chains, this beta chain is a stray read with a size that means little. The chain links TRBV6-5 to TRBJ1-5, with a weak D call TRBD1 (6 bases). V shed 5 bases and J shed 6 bases, with 17 bases lying between them. Looked up from germline, CDR1 is MNHEY and CDR2 is SVGAGI. The CDR3 runs to 15 residues. The CDR3, as DNA: TGTGCCAGCAGTGAAATCGGGGGGGGCGTTCAGCCCCAGCATTTT. It yields the protein CASSEIGGGVQPQHF.

Worth noting for this clonotype: Found in a library prepared for alpha chains, this beta chain is an off-target read, and its abundance has little meaning. The chain couples TRBV15 to TRBJ1-5; weak D call: TRBD1 (6 bases). This CDR3 comprises 17 residues. CDR1 LNHNV and CDR2 YYDKDF come from the germline V gene (reference sequence). Between the trimmed V and J ends, which lost 1 base and 1 base, there was a span of 14 bases. CDR3 sequence: CATSRGSGAGSNQPQHF. In DNA form, the CDR3 reads TGTGCCACCAGCAGAGGGTCGGGGGCAGGAAGCAATCAGCCCCAGCATTTT.

A note on this clonotype: In a library made to pick up alpha chains, this beta chain is a stray read with a size that means little. V and J are TRBV7-6 and TRBJ2-1; 7 bases are shared with TRBD2. The CDR3 sequence is 15 residues long. J gave up 7 bases and V 5 bases, and 11 bases lay outside the gene matches. Germline V gene data show CDR1 as SGHVS and CDR2 as FNYEAQ. CDR3 in amino acids: CASSQMWGGWNEQFF. In DNA form, the CDR3 reads TGTGCCAGCAGCCAAATGTGGGGGGGTTGGAATGAGCAGTTCTTC.

About this clonotype: As an off-target read in a library built for alpha chains, this beta chain has a frequency of little significance. The chain is built from TRBV28 and TRBJ2-3; 7 bases align to TRBD2. The CDR3 consists of 15 residues. The V segment lost 3 bases and the J segment 1 base; nucleotides outside the gene matches: 4. Germline values: CDR1 MDHEN, CDR2 SYDVKM. The chain's CDR3 is CASSFYAGGTDTQYF. The CDR3 nucleotides read TGTGCCAGCAGTTTTTACGCGGGGGGCACAGATACGCAGTATTTT. Full variable domain (remainder filled in from reference TRBV28 and TRBJ2-3): DVKVTQSSRYLVKRTGEKVFLECVQDMDHENMFWYRQDPGLGLRLIYFSYDVKMKEKGDIPEGYSVSREKKERFSLILESASTNQTSMYLCASSFYAGGTDTQYFGPGTRLTVL.

A word on this clonotype: Because the library targeted alpha chains, this beta chain is an off-target read whose size means little. This chain uses TRBV6-1 with TRBJ2-1; TRBD1 aligns across 10 bases. CDR1 MNHNS and CDR2 SASEGT come from the germline V gene. The V gene end was trimmed by 2 bases and the J gene end by 9 bases; junction bases not matched to a gene: 10. The CDR3 consists of 16 residues. The CDR3: CASSELRDRGKVEQFF. CDR3 sequence (DNA): TGTGCCAGCAGTGAACTCCGGGACAGGGGAAAGGTTGAGCAGTTCTTC.

Turning to this clonotype: Within a library made for alpha chains, this beta chain is off target, and its count is uninformative. This chain uses TRBV20-1 with TRBJ2-7; TRBD2 matches at 7 bases. V shed 4 bases, J shed 5 bases, and the junction held 8 bases outside the gene matches. The CDR3 extends over 13 amino acids. Germline V gene sequence: CDR1 DFQATT, CDR2 SNEGSKA (reference sequence). The CDR3 DNA is TGCAGTGCTATCTTTGGGGGAGGGCACGAGCAGTACTTC. It is translated as CSAIFGGGHEQYF.

In regard to this clonotype: With the library built for alpha chains, this beta chain is off target and its frequency is not meaningful. The chain is built from TRBV18 and TRBJ1-1; 9 nucleotides line up with TRBD1. This CDR3 has 15 residues. CDR1 is KGHSH, CDR2 LQKENI, per germline. J was trimmed by 1 base and V by 3 bases; bases with no gene match: 3. CDR3 protein: CASSPQGQGNTEAFF. The CDR3 nucleotides read TGTGCCAGCTCACCCCAGGGACAGGGGAACACTGAAGCTTTCTTT.

In the case of this clonotype: A read error may account for a junction end that differs from germline. Within a library made for alpha chains, this beta chain is off target, and its count is uninformative. The chain is built from TRBV20-1 and TRBJ2-3; 9 bases agree with TRBD2. The CDR3 consists of 15 residues. The germline V gene encodes CDR1 DFQATT and CDR2 SNEGSKA (reference sequence). CDR3 region: CSARGNSGRADRQYF. The DNA for the CDR3 is TGCAGTGCTAGAGGGAATAGCGGGAGAGCAGATAGGCAGTATTTT.

About this clonotype itself: This beta chain is an off-target read within a library intended for alpha chains, so its frequency means little. This chain connects TRBV12-3 or TRBV12-4 to TRBJ1-3, with D maybe TRBD1 (5 bases). V shed 6 bases and J shed 4 bases, with 13 bases lying between them. The CDR3 covers 14 residues. CDR3 amino acids: CASRITGPGNTIYF. CDR3 sequence (DNA): TGTGCCAGCAGGATCACAGGTCCCGGAAACACCATATATTTT.

Regarding this clonotype: This beta chain is a stray sequence in a library constructed for alpha chains; its clone size is not meaningful. This chain connects TRBV6-2 or TRBV6-3 to TRBJ2-5, with D maybe TRBD2 (5 bases). The V gene lost 6 bases and the J gene lost 8 bases, with 13 bases spanning the gap. CDR1 MNHEY and CDR2 SVGEGT come from the germline V gene. There are 12 residues in the CDR3. The CDR3: CASSSPPGTQYF. CDR3 bases: TGTGCCAGCAGCTCCCCCCCGGGAACCCAGTACTTC.

As to this clonotype: The library was built for alpha chains, so this beta chain is an off-target read and its size means little. The chain carries TRBV15 and TRBJ2-1, with TRBD1 identical over 10 bases. CDR3 length: 16 residues. The germline V gene has CDR1 LNHNV and CDR2 YYDKDF (reference sequence). V lost 3 bases, J lost 10 bases, and 12 bases stayed unmatched. The CDR3 DNA reads as TGTGCCACCAGCAGGGCCGGGACAGGGGCTTTTAACGAGCAGTTCTTC. It codes for CATSRAGTGAFNEQFF.

As regards this clonotype: This beta chain turned up in a library designed for alpha chains; as an off-target read, its abundance says little. The rearrangement links TRBV6-9 to TRBJ2-1; D is possibly TRBD2 (6 bases). This CDR3 is built from 17 residues. Trimming removed 4 bases at V and 5 bases at J, with 21 bases between. CDR1 and CDR2 from the germline V gene are MNHGY and SVAAGI. This CDR3 is CASSWSPTSTRDNEQFF. CDR3 nucleotide sequence: TGTGCCAGCAGTTGGTCCCCAACTAGCACGAGGGACAATGAGCAGTTCTTC.

This clonotype came up once. This beta chain is a stray sequence in a library constructed for alpha chains; its clone size is not meaningful. The rearrangement links TRBV10-3 to TRBJ1-1; possible D gene TRBD1, 6 bases. The V and J ends lost 4 bases and 1 base respectively, with 7 bases between them. This CDR3 comprises 13 residues. The germline CDR1 and CDR2 sequences are ENHRY and SYGVKD. CDR3 bases: TGTGCCATCAGTGGGACAGCGAACACTGAAGCTTTCTTT. Amino acid sequence: CAISGTANTEAFF.

With respect to this clonotype: The library was prepared for alpha chains; this beta chain is a stray read, so its frequency means little. The gene calls are TRBV6-2 or TRBV6-3 and TRBJ2-1; 11 nucleotides align to TRBD2. The V gene's germline CDR1 is MNHEY and CDR2 SVGEGT. The CDR3 is made up of 16 amino acids. Losses at the gene ends were 5 bases for V and 3 bases for J; bases not matched to a gene: 6. The CDR3, as DNA: TGTGCCAGCAGTACCCTTCTAGCGGGAGGCTACAATGAGCAGTTCTTC. As protein: CASSTLLAGGYNEQFF.